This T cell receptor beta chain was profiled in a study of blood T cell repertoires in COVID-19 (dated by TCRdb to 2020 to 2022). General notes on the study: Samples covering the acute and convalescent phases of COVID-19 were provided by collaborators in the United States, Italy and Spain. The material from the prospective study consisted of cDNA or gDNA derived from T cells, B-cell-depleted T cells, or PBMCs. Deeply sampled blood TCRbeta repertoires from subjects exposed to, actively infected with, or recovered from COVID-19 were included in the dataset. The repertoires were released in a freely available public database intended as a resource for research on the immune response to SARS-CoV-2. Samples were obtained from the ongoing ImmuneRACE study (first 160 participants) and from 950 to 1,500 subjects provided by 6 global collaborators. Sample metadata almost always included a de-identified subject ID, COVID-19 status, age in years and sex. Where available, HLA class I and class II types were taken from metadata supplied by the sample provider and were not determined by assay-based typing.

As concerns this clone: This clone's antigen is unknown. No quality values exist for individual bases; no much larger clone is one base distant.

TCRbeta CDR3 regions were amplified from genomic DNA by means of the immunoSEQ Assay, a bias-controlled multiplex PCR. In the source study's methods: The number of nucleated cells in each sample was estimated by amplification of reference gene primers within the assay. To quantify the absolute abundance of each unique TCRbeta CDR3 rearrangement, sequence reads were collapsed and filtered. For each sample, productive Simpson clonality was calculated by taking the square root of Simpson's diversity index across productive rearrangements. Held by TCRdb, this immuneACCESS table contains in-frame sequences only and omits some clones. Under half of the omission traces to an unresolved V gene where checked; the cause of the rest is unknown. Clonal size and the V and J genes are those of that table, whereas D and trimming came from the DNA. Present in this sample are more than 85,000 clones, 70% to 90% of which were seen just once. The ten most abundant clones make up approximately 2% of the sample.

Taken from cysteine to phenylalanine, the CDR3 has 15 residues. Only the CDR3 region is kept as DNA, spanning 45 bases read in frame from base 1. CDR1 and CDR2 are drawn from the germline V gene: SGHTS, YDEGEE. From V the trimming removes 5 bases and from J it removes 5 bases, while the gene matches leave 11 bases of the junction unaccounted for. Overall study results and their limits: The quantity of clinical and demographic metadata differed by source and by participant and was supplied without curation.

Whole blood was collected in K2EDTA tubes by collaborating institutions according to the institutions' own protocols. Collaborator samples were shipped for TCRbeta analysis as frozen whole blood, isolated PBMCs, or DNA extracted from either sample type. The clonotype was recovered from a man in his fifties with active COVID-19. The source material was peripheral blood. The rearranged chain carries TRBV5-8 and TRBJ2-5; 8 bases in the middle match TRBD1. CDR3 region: CASRTTHRGTETQYF. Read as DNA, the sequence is TGTGCCAGCAGGACTACACACAGGGGGACGGAGACCCAGTACTTC.